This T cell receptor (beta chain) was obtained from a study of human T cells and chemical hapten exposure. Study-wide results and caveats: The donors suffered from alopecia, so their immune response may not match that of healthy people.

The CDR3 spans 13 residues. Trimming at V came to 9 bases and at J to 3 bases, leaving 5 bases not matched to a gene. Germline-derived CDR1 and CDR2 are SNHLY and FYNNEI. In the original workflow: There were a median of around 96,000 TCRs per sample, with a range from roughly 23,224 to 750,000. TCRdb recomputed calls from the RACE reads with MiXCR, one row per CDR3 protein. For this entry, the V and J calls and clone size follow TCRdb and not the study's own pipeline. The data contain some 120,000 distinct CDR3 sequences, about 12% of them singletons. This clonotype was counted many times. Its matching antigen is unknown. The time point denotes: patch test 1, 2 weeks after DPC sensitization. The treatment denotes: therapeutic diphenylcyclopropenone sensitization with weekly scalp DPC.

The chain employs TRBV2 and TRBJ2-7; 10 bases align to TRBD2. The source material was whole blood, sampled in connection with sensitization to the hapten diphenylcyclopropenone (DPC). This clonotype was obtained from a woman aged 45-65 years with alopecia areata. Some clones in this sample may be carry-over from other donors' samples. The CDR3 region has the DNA TGTGCCAGTCAAGCGGGGGGGCTCTACGAGCAGTACTTC. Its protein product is CASQAGGLYEQYF.